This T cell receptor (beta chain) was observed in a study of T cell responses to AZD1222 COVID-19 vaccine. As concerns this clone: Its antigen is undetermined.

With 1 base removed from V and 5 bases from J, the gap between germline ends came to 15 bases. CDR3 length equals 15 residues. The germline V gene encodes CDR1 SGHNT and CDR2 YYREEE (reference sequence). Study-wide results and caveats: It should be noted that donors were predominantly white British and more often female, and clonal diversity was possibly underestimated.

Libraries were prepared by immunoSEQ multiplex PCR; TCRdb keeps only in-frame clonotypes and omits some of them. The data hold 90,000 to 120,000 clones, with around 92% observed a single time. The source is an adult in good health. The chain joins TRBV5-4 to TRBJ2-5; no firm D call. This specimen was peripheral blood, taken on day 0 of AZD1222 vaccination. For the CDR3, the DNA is TGTGCCAGCAGCTTGATCGGTAGGGCCCACGAGACCCAGTACTTC. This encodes CASSLIGRAHETQYF.